The T cell receptor (beta chain) under discussion was sequenced for a study of blood T cell repertoires in COVID-19. Per the original methods: Amplified reference gene primers provided the basis for estimating nucleated cell counts. Method: immunoSEQ multiplex PCR; TCRdb's copy keeps in-frame clones and lacks some. V and J calls plus clone size are reproduced from that table; the DNA served to infer D and trimming. Here the sample spans about 440,000 clones, about 91% being singletons. The V end lost 4 bases, the J end lost 6 bases, and 3 bases lay between the germline ends. CDR3 size: 10 residues. The germline V gene has CDR1 SGHTA and CDR2 FQGNSA.

J is TRBJ1-1 and V is TRBV7-2, with D hard to call. Sequences were obtained from peripheral blood. This receptor was identified in a woman between 50 and 59 years old with COVID-19, enrolled during active disease. For the CDR3, the DNA is TGTGCCAGCAGCTGGCCTGAAGCTTTCTTT. Protein product: CASSWPEAFF.